Listed below are T cell receptor beta chains from one sample, sequenced in a study of OX40 agonist ivuxolimab in advanced cancers. Sequencing was performed with immunoSEQ multiplex PCR; in TCRdb, only in-frame clones are kept and a portion is missing. Found here are about 23,000 clones, around four fifths of them singletons; the top ten hold approximately 2.2%. The sequencing used CD4+ or CD8+ T cells sorted from blood, collected in a trial of the OX40 agonist ivuxolimab. These TCRs come from an adult with an advanced solid tumor such as melanoma, head and neck, liver or kidney cancer. Both conserved end residues are part of each CDR3. D genes are given only for firm matches. Clone size is shown for a subset of rows, as once, few, many or a class of expanded clone.

D gene	V gene	clone size	J gene	CDR3 DNA	CDR3 protein
.	TRBV4-1	.	TRBJ2-1	TGCGCCAGCAGCCGCAGCCCTGTCGGGGACAATGAGCAGTTCTTC	CASSRSPVGDNEQFF
.	TRBV19	.	TRBJ1-2	TGTGCCAGTAGTCTAGGCAGGGGTTTTTATGGCTACACCTTC	CASSLGRGFYGYTF
.	TRBV25-1	.	TRBJ1-4	TGTGCCAGCAGTGAAGGGGGACGGCGGAATGAAAAACTGTTTTTT	CASSEGGRRNEKLFF
.	TRBV19	.	TRBJ1-1	TGTGCCAGTAGTCCCGACAGGTATACTGAAGCTTTCTTT	CASSPDRYTEAFF
.	TRBV11-2	once	TRBJ2-3	TGTGCCAGCAGCTTAAATCCGGCCAGCACAGATACGCAGTATTTT	CASSLNPASTDTQYF
.	TRBV6-5	.	TRBJ1-2	TGTGCCAGCAGTCCGCCGGGGCCGGGGGGCTACACCTTC	CASSPPGPGGYTF
TRBD1	TRBV2	.	TRBJ1-3	TGTGCCAGCCAGACAGGGCCTGGAAACACCATATATTTT	CASQTGPGNTIYF
.	TRBV6-5	.	TRBJ1-3	TGTGCCAGCAGTTACGGGGGCTCTGGAAACACCATATATTTT	CASSYGGSGNTIYF
.	TRBV7-9	few	TRBJ1-6	TGTGCCAGCAGCTTAGAAGTCCGGGATTCACCCCTCCACTTT	CASSLEVRDSPLHF
.	TRBV6-1	.	TRBJ1-4	TGTGCCAGCAGGACGGCTACAGGAAATGAAAAACTGTTTTTT	CASRTATGNEKLFF
.	TRBV7-2	.	TRBJ1-4	TGTGCCAGCAGCTTATATGCCACAACTAATGAAAAACTGTTTTTT	CASSLYATTNEKLFF
TRBD2	TRBV5-1	.	TRBJ2-1	TGCGCCAGCAGCTTTCTTGGGACTAGCATCTCCTACAATGAGCAGTTCTTC	CASSFLGTSISYNEQFF
.	TRBV7-6	few	TRBJ2-2	TGTGCCAGCAGCTTTGGTCGAGGAACCGGGGAGCTGTTTTTT	CASSFGRGTGELFF
TRBD1	TRBV30	once	TRBJ1-2	TGTGCCTGGAGTGGATGGGACAGGGGATATGGCTACACCTTC	CAWSGWDRGYGYTF
TRBD2	TRBV19	.	TRBJ2-2	TGTGCCAGTAGTATCGGGGGCGCGGGAGGATACACCGGGGAGCTGTTTTTT	CASSIGGAGGYTGELFF
TRBD1	TRBV30	few	TRBJ2-7	TGTGCCTGGACGATTACAGGGGGCAGCGAGCAGTACTTC	CAWTITGGSEQYF
TRBD1	TRBV27	.	TRBJ1-2	TGTGCCAGCAGTTTAAAAGGGACAGGAGCTAACTATGGCTACACCTTC	CASSLKGTGANYGYTF
.	TRBV27	.	TRBJ2-3	TGTGCCAGCAGTCCCTACGGGGGTGGGAGGAGCACAGATACGCAGTATTTT	CASSPYGGGRSTDTQYF
.	TRBV6-1	.	TRBJ2-7	TGTGCCAGCAACCGGGAACATGCCTACGAGCAGTACTTC	CASNREHAYEQYF
TRBD1	TRBV6-5	.	TRBJ1-1	TGTGCCAGCAGTTACTCTGACAGGGTAAAAGCTTTCTTT	CASSYSDRVKAFF
TRBD1	TRBV18	.	TRBJ2-5	TGTGCCAGCTCTCCTGGGACAGGGGGAGAGACCCAGTACTTC	CASSPGTGGETQYF
.	TRBV9	.	TRBJ2-3	TGTGCCAGCAGCGTAGAGGAGGGGCGAGGGGATACGCAGTATTTT	CASSVEEGRGDTQYF
.	TRBV5-1	.	TRBJ2-7	TGCGCCAGCAGCTTGGTCGGCTACGAGCAGTACTTC	CASSLVGYEQYF
.	TRBV7-3	.	TRBJ2-2	TGTGCCAGCAGCTTGGGTTCTGGCACCGGGGAGCTGTTTTTT	CASSLGSGTGELFF
.	TRBV2	.	TRBJ1-1	TGTGCCAGCAGACCAGGGGTGGGCACTGAAGCTTTCTTT	CASRPGVGTEAFF
TRBD1	TRBV23-1	.	TRBJ2-7	TGCGCCAGCAGTCAATCCCGGACAGGCTACGAGCAGTACTTC	CASSQSRTGYEQYF
.	TRBV9	few	TRBJ1-6	TGTGCCAGCAGCCCAGTGGACTATACTGGTTCACCCCTCCACTTT	CASSPVDYTGSPLHF
TRBD2	TRBV4-3	few	TRBJ2-5	TGCGCCAGCAGCCAAGGGGGGTTCGAACTAGCGCGCCAAGAGACCCAGTACTTC	CASSQGGFELARQETQYF
.	TRBV18	.	TRBJ2-5	TGTGCCAGCTCATCGACAGAACAAGAGACCCAGTACTTC	CASSSTEQETQYF
.	TRBV2	.	TRBJ2-6	TGTGCCAGCAGTGAGGAGGGCGGAGGGGCCAACGTCCTGACTTTC	CASSEEGGGANVLTF
TRBD1	TRBV4-1	few	TRBJ2-3	TGCGCCAGCAGCCGGGGACAGGGGAGGTCAGATACGCAGTATTTT	CASSRGQGRSDTQYF
TRBD2	TRBV18	.	TRBJ2-3	TGTGCCAGCTCACCTGGGACTAGCGGGAGTCGGGATACGCAGTATTTT	CASSPGTSGSRDTQYF
.	TRBV9	.	TRBJ2-7	TGTGCCAGCAGCGTAGCTCCGGATGTATACTACGAGCAGTACTTC	CASSVAPDVYYEQYF
.	TRBV7-9	.	TRBJ1-5	TGTGCCAGCAGCCGGGGGGGATCTGATCAGCCCCAGCATTTT	CASSRGGSDQPQHF
.	TRBV6-6	.	TRBJ2-2	TGTGCCAGCACTTACGGGGGGAACACCGGGGAGCTGTTTTTT	CASTYGGNTGELFF
.	TRBV23-1	.	TRBJ1-2	TGCGCCAGCAGTCAGAGACGACGGGCCCAGGACTATGGCTACACCTTC	CASSQRRRAQDYGYTF
.	TRBV19	.	TRBJ2-1	TGTGCCAGTAGTCGGGGACAGGCCGGGGGGGATGAGCAGTTCTTC	CASSRGQAGGDEQFF
.	TRBV5-1	.	TRBJ2-7	TGCGCCAGCAGCTTGGGTGCGGGGGCCCAATACGAGCAGTACTTC	CASSLGAGAQYEQYF
.	TRBV7-8	.	TRBJ1-3	TGTGCCAGCAGCACCGTCGCCGGGACAACTGGAAACACCATATATTTT	CASSTVAGTTGNTIYF
.	TRBV2	.	TRBJ2-2	TGTGCCAGCAGTGGCGGAGCGGCGAACACCGGGGAGCTGTTTTTT	CASSGGAANTGELFF
TRBD2	TRBV7-3	once	TRBJ2-2	TGTGCCAGCAGCCCCCACAGCGGGCTAGCGGGCACCGGGGAGCTGTTTTTT	CASSPHSGLAGTGELFF
TRBD1	TRBV30	.	TRBJ2-1	TGTGCCTGGAGTACTCGGACAGGGGGCGATGAGCAGTTCTTC	CAWSTRTGGDEQFF
.	TRBV2	.	TRBJ1-4	TGTGCCAGCATGGGGGGCGTCAAACTGTTTTTT	CASMGGVKLFF
.	TRBV19	.	TRBJ1-1	TGTGCCAGTAGTCCGCCTTACATTAATACTGAAGCTTTCTTT	CASSPPYINTEAFF
TRBD1	TRBV2	.	TRBJ2-2	TGTGCCAGTCGGACAGGGAACACCGGGGAGCTGTTTTTT	CASRTGNTGELFF
.	TRBV28	.	TRBJ1-5	TGTGCCAGCAGTCCACCCACAGGGACGGCTCAGCCCCAGCATTTT	CASSPPTGTAQPQHF
.	TRBV2	.	TRBJ2-2	TGTGCCAGCAGACACGAAGAGAACACCGGGGAGCTGTTTTTT	CASRHEENTGELFF
.	TRBV7-9	.	TRBJ2-3	TGTGCCAGCAGCTTTCAGGATACGCAGTATTTT	CASSFQDTQYF